The entry below gives a single T cell receptor beta chain sequence along with its context. Its antigen remains undetermined. This may arise from a read error, as a much more abundant clone is one base away. This record belongs to a study of T cell repertoires in cytomegalovirus infection (dated by TCRdb to the late 2010s). Study-wide context: The HLA type of each donor mattered for the analysis, because public TCR beta signatures pointed to carriage of CMV infection along with the matching HLA type. Results the study describes overall, beyond this receptor: The ex vivo response was dominated by HLA-C-restricted CMV-specific TCR beta clonotypes, which also provided the single most frequent clonotype in two of eight donors. In both this cohort and an independent cohort of some 380 donors, the cumulative frequency of public TCR beta family members distinguished carriers of CMV infection plus the relevant HLA type.

For sequencing, an Illumina HiSeq 1500 was employed. TCRdb redid the processing of the public reads, applying fastp at Q25 and MiXCR, and retained in-frame beta chains. CDR3 protein duplicates are merged, each entry listing the most common genes and DNA. Recorded for this sample are roughly 300,000 distinct CDR3 sequences; roughly 23% of them occurred a single time. Together, the top ten hold approximately 15% of the sample. CDR1 SGHVS and CDR2 FNYEAQ were looked up in the germline V gene. The CDR3 has 16 amino acids, counting the end cysteine and phenylalanine. The DNA shown is the 48-base CDR3, in frame from base 1.

Sequenced input: PBMCs. This clonotype originated in a human donor in good health (CMV status not recorded). Some clones in this sample may be carry-over from other donors' samples. The receptor chain draws on TRBV7-6 and TRBJ2-1; the D element could tentatively be TRBD1 or TRBD2, as 5 bases agree for each. The sequenced DNA: TGTGCCACCAGCCCCTACGGGGCGTCCTCCTACAATGAGCAGTTCTTC. Translated, it gives CATSPYGASSYNEQFF.